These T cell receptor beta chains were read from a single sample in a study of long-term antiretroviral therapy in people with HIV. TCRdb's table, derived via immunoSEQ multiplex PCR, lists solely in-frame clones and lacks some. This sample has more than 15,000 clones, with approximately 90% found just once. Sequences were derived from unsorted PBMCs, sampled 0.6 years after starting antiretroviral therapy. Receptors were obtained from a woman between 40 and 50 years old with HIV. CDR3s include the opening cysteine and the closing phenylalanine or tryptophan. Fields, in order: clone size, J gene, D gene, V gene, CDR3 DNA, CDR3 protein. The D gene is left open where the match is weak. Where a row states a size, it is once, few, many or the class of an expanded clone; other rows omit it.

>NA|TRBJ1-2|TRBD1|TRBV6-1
TGTGCCAGCAGTGGTGGACAGGGCACGTATGGCTACACCTTC
CASSGGQGTYGYTF
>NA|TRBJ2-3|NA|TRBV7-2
TGTGCCAGCAGCTTAGCTATGCGGGGTAGCACAGATACGCAGTATTTT
CASSLAMRGSTDTQYF
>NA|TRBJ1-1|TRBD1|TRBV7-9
TGTGCCAGCAGCTTACAGGGGGCGTCAGCTGGAGCTTTCTTT
CASSLQGASAGAFF
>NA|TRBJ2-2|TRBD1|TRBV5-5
TGTGCCAGCAGCTTCGGGACAGGGTCAACCACCGGGGAGCTGTTTTTT
CASSFGTGSTTGELFF
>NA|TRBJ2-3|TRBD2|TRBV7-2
TGTGCCAGCAGCCCGCCCCGGCGGGGGAACACAGATACGCAGTATTTT
CASSPPRRGNTDTQYF
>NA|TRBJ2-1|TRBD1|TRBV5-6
TGTGCCAGCAGCGCCGAACAGGGGCTAAGCTCCTACAATGAGCAGTTCTTC
CASSAEQGLSSYNEQFF
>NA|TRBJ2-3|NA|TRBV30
TGTGCCTGCGGGAGTATGACAGATACGCAGTATTTT
CACGSMTDTQYF
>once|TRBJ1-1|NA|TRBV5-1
TGCGCCAGCAGCTTGGTTCAGTCTAACACTGAAGCTTTCTTT
CASSLVQSNTEAFF
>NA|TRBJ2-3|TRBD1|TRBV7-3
TGTGCCAGCAGCCGCACGGGACAGGGAACAGATACGCAGTATTTT
CASSRTGQGTDTQYF
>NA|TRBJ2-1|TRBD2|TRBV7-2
TGTGCCAGCAGCTTAGCGCGGGCTAGCGGGGGGGCCGGGAATGAGCAGTTCTTC
CASSLARASGGAGNEQFF
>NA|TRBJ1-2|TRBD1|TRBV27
TGTGCCAGCAGTCTCAGGGGGCGGGATGGCTACACCTTC
CASSLRGRDGYTF
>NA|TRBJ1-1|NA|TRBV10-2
TGCGCCAGCACGGCGGCAGCGAACACTGAAGCTTTCTTT
CASTAAANTEAFF
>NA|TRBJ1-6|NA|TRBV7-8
TGTGCCAGCAGCCCCCGCCCCCCTAAGGACAGCAGCTCCTATAATTCACCCCTCCACTTT
CASSPRPPKDSSSYNSPLHF
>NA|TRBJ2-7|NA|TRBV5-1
TGCGCCAGCAGCTGGCTTGGGGATGATTCCTACGAGCAGTACTTC
CASSWLGDDSYEQYF
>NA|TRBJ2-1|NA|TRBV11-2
TGTGCCAGCAGCTCCGGACTTTACAATGAGCAGTTCTTC
CASSSGLYNEQFF
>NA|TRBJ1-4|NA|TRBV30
TGTGCCTGGAGTGGTTCTGGGGAAAAACTGTTTTTT
CAWSGSGEKLFF
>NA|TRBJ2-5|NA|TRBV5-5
TGTGCCAGCAGCTTGGTTTCGGGAGTCGGGCAGACCCAGTACTTC
CASSLVSGVGQTQYF
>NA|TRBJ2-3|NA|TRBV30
TGTGCCTGGAGTGAATTCACAGGGGATACGCAGTATTTT
CAWSEFTGDTQYF
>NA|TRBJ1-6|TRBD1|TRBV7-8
TGTGCCAGCAGCTTAGGCAGGGGGCACTCACCCCTCCACTTT
CASSLGRGHSPLHF
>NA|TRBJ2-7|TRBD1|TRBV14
TGTGCCAGCAGCTCAAACAGGGGAAACGAGCAGTACTTC
CASSSNRGNEQYF
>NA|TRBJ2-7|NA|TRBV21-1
TGTGCCAGCAGCCCTCGTTTCTACGAGCAGTACTTC
CASSPRFYEQYF
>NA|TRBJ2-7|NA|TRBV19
TGTGCCAGTAGTATCGGCTCCAGCTCCTACGAGCAGTACTTC
CASSIGSSSYEQYF
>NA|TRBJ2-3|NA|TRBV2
TGTGCCAGCAGTGAAGGGGCAGGGATTTTCACAGATACGCAGTATTTT
CASSEGAGIFTDTQYF
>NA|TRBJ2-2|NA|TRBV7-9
TGTGCCAGCAGCTCCGTCGCGGACACCGGGGAGCTGTTTTTT
CASSSVADTGELFF
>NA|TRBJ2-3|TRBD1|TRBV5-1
TGCGCCAGCAGCATTGCCGGGACAGGGGGATCGGTGGCAGATACGCAGTATTTT
CASSIAGTGGSVADTQYF
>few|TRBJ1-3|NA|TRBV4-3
TGCGCCAGCAGCCAAGATCTGCCAGGGGAAATCCAACTGTTCTCTGGAAACACCATATATTTT
CASSQDLPGEIQLFSGNTIYF
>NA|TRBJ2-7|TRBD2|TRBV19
TGTGCCAGTAGGGAACTAGCGGGGGACAACTCCTACGAGCAGTACTTC
CASRELAGDNSYEQYF
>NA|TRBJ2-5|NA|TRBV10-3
TGTGCCATCAGTGTCGGGGATGAGACCCAGTACTTC
CAISVGDETQYF
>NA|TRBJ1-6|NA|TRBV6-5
TGTGCCAGCAGGAATATTATTCAGGGAGATTCACCCCTCCACTTT
CASRNIIQGDSPLHF
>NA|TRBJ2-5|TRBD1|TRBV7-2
TGTGCCAGCAGCGCTTTATGGGCGCAGGGACAGGGCTCTCCGGAGACCCAGTACTTC
CASSALWAQGQGSPETQYF
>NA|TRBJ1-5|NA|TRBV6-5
TGTGCCAGCAGCCCCCTGCCGGGAGGTCAGCCCCAGCATTTT
CASSPLPGGQPQHF
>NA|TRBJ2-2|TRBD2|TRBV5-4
TGTGCCAGCAGCTTACTAGCGGGGGGCCCCGGGGAGCTGTTTTTT
CASSLLAGGPGELFF
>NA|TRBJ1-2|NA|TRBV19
TGTGCCAGTAGTAAGGCCAGGGGCCTCGATGGCTACACCTTC
CASSKARGLDGYTF
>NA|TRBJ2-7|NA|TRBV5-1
TGCGCCAGCAGCGCTGGAGTGGGGCTCTCCTACGAGCAGTACTTC
CASSAGVGLSYEQYF
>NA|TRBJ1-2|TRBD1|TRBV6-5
TGTGCCAGCAGTTACACAGGGGAGTACGGCTACACCTTC
CASSYTGEYGYTF
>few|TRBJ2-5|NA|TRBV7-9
TGTGCCAGCAGACCCACCCCCGGGACGGAAAGAACGAAAGAGACCCAGTACTTC
CASRPTPGTERTKETQYF
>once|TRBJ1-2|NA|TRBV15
TGTGCCACCAGCAGAGATAGACGGGTAGCGAACTATGGCTACACCTTC
CATSRDRRVANYGYTF
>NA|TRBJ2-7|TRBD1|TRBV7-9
TGTGCCAGCAGCTTTCGGACAGGGGTGCATTACGAGCAGTACTTC
CASSFRTGVHYEQYF
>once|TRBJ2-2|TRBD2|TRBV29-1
TGCAGCGTTGCCGGACTAGCGGGGGGGCTGGGCACCGGGGAGCTGTTTTTT
CSVAGLAGGLGTGELFF
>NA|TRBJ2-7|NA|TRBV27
TGTGCCAGCAGACCCTTTAGGGGGGGAGGAACCTACGAGCAGTACTTC
CASRPFRGGGTYEQYF
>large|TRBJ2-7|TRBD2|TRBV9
TGTGCCAGCAGCCCGACTAGCGGAAACTACGAGCAGTACTTC
CASSPTSGNYEQYF
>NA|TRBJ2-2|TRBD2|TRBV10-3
TGTGCCATCACTTCCGGACTAGCGGGGGCCGGGGAGCTGTTTTTT
CAITSGLAGAGELFF